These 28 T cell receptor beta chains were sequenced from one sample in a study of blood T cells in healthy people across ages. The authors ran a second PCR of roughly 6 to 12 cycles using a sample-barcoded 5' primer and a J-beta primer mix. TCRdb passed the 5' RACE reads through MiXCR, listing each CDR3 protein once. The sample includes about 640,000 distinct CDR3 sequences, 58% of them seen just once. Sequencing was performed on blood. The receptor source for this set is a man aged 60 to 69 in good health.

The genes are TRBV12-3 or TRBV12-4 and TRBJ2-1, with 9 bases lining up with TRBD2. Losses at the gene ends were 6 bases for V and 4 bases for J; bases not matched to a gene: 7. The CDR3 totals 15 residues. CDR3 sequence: CASSRTSAIYNEQFF. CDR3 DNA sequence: TGTGCCAGCAGCAGGACTAGCGCGATTTACAATGAGCAGTTCTTC.

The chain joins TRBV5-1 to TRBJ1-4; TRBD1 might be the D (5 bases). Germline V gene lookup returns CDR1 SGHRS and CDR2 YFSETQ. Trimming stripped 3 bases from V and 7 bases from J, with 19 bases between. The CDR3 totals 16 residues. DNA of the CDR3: TGCGCCAGCAGCTCCTCGGGACGGGCTGGGCGTGAAAAACTGTTTTTT. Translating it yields CASSSSGRAGREKLFF.

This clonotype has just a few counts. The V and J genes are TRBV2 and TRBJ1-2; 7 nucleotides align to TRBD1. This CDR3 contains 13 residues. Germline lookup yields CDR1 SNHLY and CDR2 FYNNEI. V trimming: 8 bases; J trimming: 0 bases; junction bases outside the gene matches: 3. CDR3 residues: CASGDSSNYGYTF. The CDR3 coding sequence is TGTGCCAGCGGGGACAGCTCTAACTATGGCTACACCTTC.

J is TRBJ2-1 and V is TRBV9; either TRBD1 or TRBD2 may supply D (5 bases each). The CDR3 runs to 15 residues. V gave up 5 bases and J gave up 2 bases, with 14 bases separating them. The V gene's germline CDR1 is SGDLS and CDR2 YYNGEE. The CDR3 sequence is CASRAPGPPYNEQFF. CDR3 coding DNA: TGTGCCAGCAGGGCCCCGGGGCCTCCCTACAATGAGCAGTTCTTC.

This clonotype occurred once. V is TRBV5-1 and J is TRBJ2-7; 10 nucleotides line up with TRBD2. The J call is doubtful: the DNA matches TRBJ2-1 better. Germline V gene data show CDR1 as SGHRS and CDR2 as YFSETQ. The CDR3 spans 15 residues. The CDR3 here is CASSLASGLANEQFF. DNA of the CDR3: TGCGCCAGCAGCTTGGCCTCGGGACTAGCGAATGAGCAGTTCTTC.

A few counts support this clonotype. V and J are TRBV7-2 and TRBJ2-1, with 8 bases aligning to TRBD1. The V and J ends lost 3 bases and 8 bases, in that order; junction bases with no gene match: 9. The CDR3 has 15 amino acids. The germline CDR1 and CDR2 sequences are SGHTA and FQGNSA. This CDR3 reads CASSFRDRSSHEQFF. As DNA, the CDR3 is TGTGCCAGCAGCTTCCGGGACAGGTCTTCCCATGAGCAGTTCTTC.

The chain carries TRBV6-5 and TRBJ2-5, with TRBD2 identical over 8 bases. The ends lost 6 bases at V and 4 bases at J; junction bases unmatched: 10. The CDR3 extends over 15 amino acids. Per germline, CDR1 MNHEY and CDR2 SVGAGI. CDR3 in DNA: TGTGCCAGCAGCGCCCTAGCGGGTTCACGAGAGACCCAGTACTTC. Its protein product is CASSALAGSRETQYF.

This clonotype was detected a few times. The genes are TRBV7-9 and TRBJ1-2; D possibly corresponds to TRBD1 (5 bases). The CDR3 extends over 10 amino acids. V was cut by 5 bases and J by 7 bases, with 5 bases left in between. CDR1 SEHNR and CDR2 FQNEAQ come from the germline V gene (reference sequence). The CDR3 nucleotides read TGTGCCAGCAGCGGGGCTGGCTACACCTTC. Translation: CASSGAGYTF.

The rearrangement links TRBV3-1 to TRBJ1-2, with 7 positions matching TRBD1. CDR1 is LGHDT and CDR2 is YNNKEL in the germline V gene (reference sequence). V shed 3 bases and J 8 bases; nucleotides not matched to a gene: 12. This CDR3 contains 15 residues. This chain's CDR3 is CASSHGDRQSEGYTF. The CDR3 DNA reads TGTGCCAGCAGCCATGGGGACAGACAATCGGAGGGCTACACCTTC.

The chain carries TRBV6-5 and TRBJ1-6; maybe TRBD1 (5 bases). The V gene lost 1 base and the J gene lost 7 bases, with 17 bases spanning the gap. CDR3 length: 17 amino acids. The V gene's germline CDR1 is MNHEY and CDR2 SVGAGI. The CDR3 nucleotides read TGTGCCAGCAGTTACTTAGCTTCCGGGACGGCGAATTCACCCCTCCACTTT. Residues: CASSYLASGTANSPLHF.

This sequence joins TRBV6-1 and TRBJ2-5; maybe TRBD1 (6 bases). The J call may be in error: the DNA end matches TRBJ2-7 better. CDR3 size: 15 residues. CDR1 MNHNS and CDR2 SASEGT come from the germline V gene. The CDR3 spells CASSDGAGTTYEQYF. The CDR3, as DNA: TGTGCCAGCAGTGACGGGGCCGGGACAACCTACGAGCAGTACTTC.

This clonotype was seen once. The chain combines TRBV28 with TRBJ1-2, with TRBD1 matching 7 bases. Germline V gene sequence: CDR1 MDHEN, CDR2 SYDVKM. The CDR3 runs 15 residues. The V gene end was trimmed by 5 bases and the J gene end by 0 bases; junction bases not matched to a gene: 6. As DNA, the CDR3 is TGTGCCAGCAGTACACAGGGGCGAGCTAACTATGGCTACACCTTC. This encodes CASSTQGRANYGYTF.

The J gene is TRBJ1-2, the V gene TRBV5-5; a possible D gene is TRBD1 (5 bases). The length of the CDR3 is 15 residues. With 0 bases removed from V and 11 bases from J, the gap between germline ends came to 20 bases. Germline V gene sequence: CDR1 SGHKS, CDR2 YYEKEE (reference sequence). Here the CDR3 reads CASSLAGGSTRLYTF. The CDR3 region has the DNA TGTGCCAGCAGCTTGGCCGGGGGTTCCACGAGGCTGTACACCTTC.

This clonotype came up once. CDR3 DNA sequence: TGCAGCGCTGTCAACAGGGGGCACGGTGAAGCTTTCTTT. Amino acids: CSAVNRGHGEAFF. This rearrangement joins TRBV29-1 to TRBJ1-1; 9 nucleotides match TRBD1. The CDR3 consists of 13 residues. J lost 7 bases, V lost 7 bases, and 10 bases had no gene match. CDR1 and CDR2 from the germline V gene are SQVTM and ANQGSEA.

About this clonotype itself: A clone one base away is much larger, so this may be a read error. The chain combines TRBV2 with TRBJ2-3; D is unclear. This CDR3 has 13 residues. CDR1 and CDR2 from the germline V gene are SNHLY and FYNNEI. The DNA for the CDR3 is TGTGACAGCAGTGACGGCACCACAGATACGCAGTATTTT. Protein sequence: CDSSDGTTDTQYF.

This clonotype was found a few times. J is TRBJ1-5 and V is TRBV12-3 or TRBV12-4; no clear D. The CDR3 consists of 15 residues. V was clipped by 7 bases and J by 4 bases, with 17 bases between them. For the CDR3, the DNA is TGTGCCAGCAACGAGGACGGCCTAGGGAATCAGCCCCAGCATTTT. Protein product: CASNEDGLGNQPQHF.

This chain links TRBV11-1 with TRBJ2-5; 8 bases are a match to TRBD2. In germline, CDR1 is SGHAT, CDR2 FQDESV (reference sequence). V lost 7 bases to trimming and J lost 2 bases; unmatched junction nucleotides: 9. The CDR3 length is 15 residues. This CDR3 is CASTSGPGGQETQYF. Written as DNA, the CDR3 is TGTGCCAGCACCTCCGGGCCGGGGGGGCAAGAGACCCAGTACTTC.

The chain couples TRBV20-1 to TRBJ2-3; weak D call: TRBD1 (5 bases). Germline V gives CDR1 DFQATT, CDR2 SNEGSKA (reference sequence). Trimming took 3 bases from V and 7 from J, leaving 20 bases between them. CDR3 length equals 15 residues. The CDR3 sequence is CSASPVAGSAYTQYF. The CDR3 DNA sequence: TGCAGTGCTAGCCCAGTGGCAGGGTCGGCTTATACGCAGTATTTT.

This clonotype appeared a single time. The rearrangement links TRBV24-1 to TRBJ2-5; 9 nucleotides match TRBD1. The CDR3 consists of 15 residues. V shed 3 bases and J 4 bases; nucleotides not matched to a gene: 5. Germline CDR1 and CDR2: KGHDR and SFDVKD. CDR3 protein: CATSDGGQGGETQYF. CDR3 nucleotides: TGTGCCACCAGTGATGGGGGACAGGGCGGAGAGACCCAGTACTTC.

CDR3: CASSLGVLAAMTNYEQYF. The CDR3 DNA reads as TGTGCCAGCAGCTTAGGGGTCCTAGCGGCTATGACTAACTACGAGCAGTACTTC. The V and J genes are TRBV7-8 and TRBJ2-4; 7 nucleotides align to TRBD2. The J call could be wrong; TRBJ2-7 is a better fit for the DNA end. The CDR3 totals 18 residues. Germline assignment: CDR1 SGHVS and CDR2 FQNEAQ.

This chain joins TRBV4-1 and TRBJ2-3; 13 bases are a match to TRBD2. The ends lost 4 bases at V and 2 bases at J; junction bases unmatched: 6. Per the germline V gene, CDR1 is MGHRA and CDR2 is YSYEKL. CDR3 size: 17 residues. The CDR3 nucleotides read TGCGCCAGCAGCCCCTTCGGGACTAGCGGGGTCACAGATACGCAGTATTTT. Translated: CASSPFGTSGVTDTQYF.

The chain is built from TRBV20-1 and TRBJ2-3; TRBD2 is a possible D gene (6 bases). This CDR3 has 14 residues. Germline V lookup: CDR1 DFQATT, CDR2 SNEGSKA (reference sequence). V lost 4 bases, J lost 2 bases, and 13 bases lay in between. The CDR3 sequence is CSATIGGFTDTQYF. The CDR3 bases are TGCAGTGCTACCATCGGGGGATTCACAGATACGCAGTATTTT.

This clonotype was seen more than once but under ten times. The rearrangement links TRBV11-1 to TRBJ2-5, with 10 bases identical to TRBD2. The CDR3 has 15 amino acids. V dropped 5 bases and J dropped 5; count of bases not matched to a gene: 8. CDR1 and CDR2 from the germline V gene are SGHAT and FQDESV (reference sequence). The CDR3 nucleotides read TGTGCCAGCAGCACTAGCGGGGACCCGTTGGAGACCCAGTACTTC. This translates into CASSTSGDPLETQYF. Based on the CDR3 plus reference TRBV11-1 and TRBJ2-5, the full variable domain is EAEVAQSPRYKITEKSQAVAFWCDPISGHATLYWYRQILGQGPELLVQFQDESVVDDSQLPKDRFSAERLKGVDSTLKIQPAELGDSAMYLCASSTSGDPLETQYFGPGTRLLVL.

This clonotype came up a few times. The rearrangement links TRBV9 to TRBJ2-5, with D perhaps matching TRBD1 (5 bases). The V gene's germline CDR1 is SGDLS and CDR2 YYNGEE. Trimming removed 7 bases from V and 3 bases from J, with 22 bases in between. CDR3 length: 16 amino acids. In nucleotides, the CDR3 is TGTGCCAGCTCGACCAGCCCGACTGGACACAAAGAGACCCAGTACTTC. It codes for CASSTSPTGHKETQYF. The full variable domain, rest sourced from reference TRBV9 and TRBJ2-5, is DSGVTQTPKHLITATGQRVTLRCSPRSGDLSVYWYQQSLDQGLQFLIQYYNGEERAKGNILERFSAQQFPDLHSELNLSSLELGDSALYFCASSTSPTGHKETQYFGPGTRLLVL.

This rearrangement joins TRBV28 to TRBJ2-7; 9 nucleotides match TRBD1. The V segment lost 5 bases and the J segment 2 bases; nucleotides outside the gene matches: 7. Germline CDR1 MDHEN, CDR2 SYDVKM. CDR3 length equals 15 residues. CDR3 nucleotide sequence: TGTGCCAGCAGTAACGGACAGGGGCCTCCCTACGAGCAGTACTTC. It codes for CASSNGQGPPYEQYF.

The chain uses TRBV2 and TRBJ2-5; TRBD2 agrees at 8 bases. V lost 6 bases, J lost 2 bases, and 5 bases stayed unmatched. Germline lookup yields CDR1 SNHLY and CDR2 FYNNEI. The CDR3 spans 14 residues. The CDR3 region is CASSGGAVQETQYF. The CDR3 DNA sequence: TGTGCCAGCAGCGGGGGGGCTGTTCAAGAGACCCAGTACTTC.

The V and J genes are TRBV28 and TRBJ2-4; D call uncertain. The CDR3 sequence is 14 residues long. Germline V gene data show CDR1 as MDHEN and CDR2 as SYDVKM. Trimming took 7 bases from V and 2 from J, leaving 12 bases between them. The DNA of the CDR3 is TGTGCCAGCATCCCCGACATTACCAAAAACATTCAGTACTTC. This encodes CASIPDITKNIQYF.

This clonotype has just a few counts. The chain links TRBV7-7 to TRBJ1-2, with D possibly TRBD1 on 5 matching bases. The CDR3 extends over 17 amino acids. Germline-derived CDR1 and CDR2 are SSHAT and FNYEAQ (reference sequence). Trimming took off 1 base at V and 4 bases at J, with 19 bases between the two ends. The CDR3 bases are TGTGCCAGCAGCTTAGGTTCGCCGACAGCAGAACGCTATGGCTACACCTTC. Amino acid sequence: CASSLGSPTAERYGYTF. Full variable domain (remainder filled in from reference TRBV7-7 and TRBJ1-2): GAGVSQSPRYKVTKRGQDVTLRCDPISSHATLYWYQQALGQGPEFLTYFNYEAQPDKSGLPSDRFSAERPEGSISTLTIQRTEQRDSAMYRCASSLGSPTAERYGYTFGSGTRLTVV.